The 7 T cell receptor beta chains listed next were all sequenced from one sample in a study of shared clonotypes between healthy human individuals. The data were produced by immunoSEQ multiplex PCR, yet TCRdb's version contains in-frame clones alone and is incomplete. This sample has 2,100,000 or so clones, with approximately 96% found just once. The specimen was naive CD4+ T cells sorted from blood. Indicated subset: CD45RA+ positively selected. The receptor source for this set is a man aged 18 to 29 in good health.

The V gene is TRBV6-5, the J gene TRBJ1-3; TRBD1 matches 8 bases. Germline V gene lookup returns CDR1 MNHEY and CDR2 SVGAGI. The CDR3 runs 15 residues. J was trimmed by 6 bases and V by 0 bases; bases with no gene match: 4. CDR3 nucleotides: TGTGCCAGCAGTTACTCGAACAGGGGGATAAACACCATATATTTT. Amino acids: CASSYSNRGINTIYF.

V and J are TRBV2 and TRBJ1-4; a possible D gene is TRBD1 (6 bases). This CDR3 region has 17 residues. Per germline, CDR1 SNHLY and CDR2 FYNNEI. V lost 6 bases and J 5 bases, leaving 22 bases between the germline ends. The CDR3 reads CASSGLDTGNGNEKLFF. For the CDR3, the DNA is TGTGCCAGCAGCGGACTGGACACAGGGAATGGGAATGAAAAACTGTTTTTT.

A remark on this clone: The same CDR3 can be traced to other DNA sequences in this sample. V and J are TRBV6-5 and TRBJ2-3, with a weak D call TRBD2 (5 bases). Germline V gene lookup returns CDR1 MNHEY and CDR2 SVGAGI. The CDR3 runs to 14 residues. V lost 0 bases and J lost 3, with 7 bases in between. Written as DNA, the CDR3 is TGTGCCAGCAGTTACTCTAGAGGGACAGATACGCAGTATTTT. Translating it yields CASSYSRGTDTQYF.

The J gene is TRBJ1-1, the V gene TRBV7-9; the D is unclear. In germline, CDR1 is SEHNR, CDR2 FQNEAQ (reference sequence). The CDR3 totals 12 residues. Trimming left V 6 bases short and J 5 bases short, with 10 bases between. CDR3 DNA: TGTGCCAGCAGACTTGAAGGAACTGAAGCTTTCTTT. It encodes CASRLEGTEAFF.

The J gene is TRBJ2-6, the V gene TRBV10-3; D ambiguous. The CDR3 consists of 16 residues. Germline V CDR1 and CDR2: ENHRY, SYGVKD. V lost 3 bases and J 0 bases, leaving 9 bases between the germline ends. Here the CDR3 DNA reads TGTGCCATCAGTGATCCTGGCCCCTCTGGGGCCAACGTCCTGACTTTC. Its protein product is CAISDPGPSGANVLTF.

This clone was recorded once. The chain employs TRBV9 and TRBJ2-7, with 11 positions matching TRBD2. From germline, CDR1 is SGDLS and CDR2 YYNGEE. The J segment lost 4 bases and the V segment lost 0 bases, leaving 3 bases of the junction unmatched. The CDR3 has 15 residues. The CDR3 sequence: CASSVGLAGRYEQYF. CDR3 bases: TGTGCCAGCAGCGTAGGACTAGCGGGAAGGTACGAGCAGTACTTC.

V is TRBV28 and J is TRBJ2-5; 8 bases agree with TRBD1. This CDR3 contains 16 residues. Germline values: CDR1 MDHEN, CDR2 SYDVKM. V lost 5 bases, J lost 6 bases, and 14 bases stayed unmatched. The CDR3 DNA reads TGTGCCAGCAGTCCCAGGGGGGCAGGGGGCTTTAAGACCCAGTACTTC. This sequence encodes CASSPRGAGGFKTQYF. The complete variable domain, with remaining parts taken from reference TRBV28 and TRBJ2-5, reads DVKVTQSSRYLVKRTGEKVFLECVQDMDHENMFWYRQDPGLGLRLIYFSYDVKMKEKGDIPEGYSVSREKKERFSLILESASTNQTSMYLCASSPRGAGGFKTQYFGPGTRLLVL.